These 32 T cell receptor beta chains were sequenced from one sample in a study of blood T cell repertoires in COVID-19. Only in-frame clones appear in the TCRdb table, and some are missing; sequencing was by immunoSEQ multiplex PCR. The sample records 120,000 to 150,000 clones, 70% to 90% being singletons. The specimen was peripheral blood. The receptors were gathered from a human donor in a cohort sampled during active COVID-19.

The gene calls are TRBV6-5 and TRBJ2-6, with 8 bases lining up with TRBD2. CDR3 length equals 16 residues. Germline assignment: CDR1 MNHEY and CDR2 SVGAGI. With V trimmed by 2 bases and J by 13 bases, 13 bases remained unmatched. The CDR3 region has the DNA TGTGCCAGCAGTTACGGGAGCGGGACTAGGGGTGAGGTCCTGACTTTC. Protein product: CASSYGSGTRGEVLTF.

This clone occurred a few times. V usage is TRBV2 and J usage is TRBJ1-2, with 7 positions matching TRBD1. Germline CDR1 and CDR2: SNHLY and FYNNEI. CDR3 length equals 16 residues. The junction had 9 bases not matched to a gene; V was cut back by 1 base and J by 4 bases. The CDR3 sequence: CASSEVPDRASYGYTF. In nucleotides, the CDR3 is TGTGCCAGCAGTGAAGTCCCCGACAGGGCTAGCTATGGCTACACCTTC.

The rearrangement joins TRBV7-2 to TRBJ2-7; D gene ambiguous. The V gene's germline CDR1 is SGHTA and CDR2 FQGNSA. The CDR3 is 14 residues long. Between the trimmed V and J ends, which lost 1 base and 2 bases, there was a span of 9 bases. The CDR3 DNA is TGTGCCAGCAGCTTAGAAGCCCAACCCTACGAGCAGTACTTC. It codes for CASSLEAQPYEQYF.

This sequence joins TRBV18 and TRBJ1-5, with 7 bases that match TRBD1. Unmatched junction bases numbered 2, after V lost 5 bases and J lost 4 bases. Germline CDR1 is KGHSH and CDR2 is LQKENI. The length of the CDR3 is 13 residues. The CDR3 DNA reads as TGTGCCAGCTCAATGGGACAGAATCAGCCCCAGCATTTT. As protein: CASSMGQNQPQHF.

This sequence joins TRBV10-3 and TRBJ2-7, with a tentative D call TRBD2 (6 bases). The V gene lost 0 bases and the J gene lost 7 bases, with 16 bases spanning the gap. Germline-derived CDR1 and CDR2 are ENHRY and SYGVKD. The CDR3 length is 15 residues. CDR3 residues: CAISESGAARGEQYF. In DNA form, the CDR3 reads TGTGCCATCAGTGAGTCTGGGGCAGCTCGGGGGGAGCAGTACTTC.

This chain uses TRBV5-1 with TRBJ2-7, with 8 bases that match TRBD2. CDR3 size: 14 residues. The V segment lost 2 bases and the J segment 5 bases; nucleotides outside the gene matches: 6. Germline CDR1 is SGHRS and CDR2 is YFSETQ. The CDR3, as DNA: TGCGCCAGCAGCTTCTATAGCGGGAAGGACGAGCAGTACTTC. It translates to CASSFYSGKDEQYF.

This rearrangement joins TRBV28 to TRBJ2-1; 7 bases match TRBD2. This CDR3 has 16 amino acids. Germline CDR1 and CDR2: MDHEN and SYDVKM. V was clipped by 5 bases and J by 3 bases; unmatched bases: 10. CDR3 DNA sequence: TGTGCCAGCAGTCGAGGAAGCGGGGCTTACTACAATGAGCAGTTCTTC. Protein: CASSRGSGAYYNEQFF. Full variable domain (remainder filled in from reference TRBV28 and TRBJ2-1): DVKVTQSSRYLVKRTGEKVFLECVQDMDHENMFWYRQDPGLGLRLIYFSYDVKMKEKGDIPEGYSVSREKKERFSLILESASTNQTSMYLCASSRGSGAYYNEQFFGPGTRLTVL.

The CDR3 DNA is TGCGCCAGCAGCTCCCCCTCGGGGTACAATGAGCAGTTCTTC. This encodes CASSSPSGYNEQFF. The rearrangement uses TRBV5-1 and TRBJ2-1; maybe TRBD2 (5 bases). CDR3 length equals 14 residues. Germline V gene lookup returns CDR1 SGHRS and CDR2 YFSETQ. Between the trimmed V and J ends, which lost 3 bases and 4 bases, there was a span of 11 bases.

The V and J genes are TRBV12-3 or TRBV12-4 and TRBJ2-7; maybe TRBD2 (5 bases). The CDR3 runs 13 residues. Trimming removed 0 bases at V and 2 bases at J, with 5 bases between. The CDR3 region has the DNA TGTGCCAGCAGTTTAGCGGGAGCCTACGAGCAGTACTTC. It specifies CASSLAGAYEQYF.

The V and J genes are TRBV5-1 and TRBJ2-1; 7 bases fit TRBD1. The germline V gene has CDR1 SGHRS and CDR2 YFSETQ. The CDR3 covers 15 residues. Unmatched junction bases numbered 7, after V lost 1 base and J lost 6 bases. CDR3 nucleotide sequence: TGCGCCAGCAGCTTGATCAAGGGGGCGGTCAATGAGCAGTTCTTC. Translating gives CASSLIKGAVNEQFF. The full variable domain, its missing parts supplied by reference TRBV5-1 and TRBJ2-1, is KAGVTQTPRYLIKTRGQQVTLSCSPISGHRSVSWYQQTPGQGLQFLFEYFSETQRNKGNFPGRFSGRQFSNSRSEMNVSTLELGDSALYLCASSLIKGAVNEQFFGPGTRLTVL.

This rearrangement joins TRBV6-5 to TRBJ2-3; TRBD2 agrees at 10 bases. From germline, CDR1 is MNHEY and CDR2 SVGAGI. J lost 6 bases, V lost 10 bases, and 13 bases had no gene match. The CDR3 contains 15 residues. The CDR3 DNA reads TGTGCCACGGGGGGAGCGGGAGGGCCAACCGATACGCAGTATTTT. It is translated as CATGGAGGPTDTQYF.

CDR3 nucleotides: TGTGCCAGCAGCTTAGAAGCAGAGGGCCCTATTGGGAATGAGCAGTTCTTC. Encoded protein: CASSLEAEGPIGNEQFF. The chain links TRBV7-8 to TRBJ2-1; D is perhaps TRBD2 (5 bases). The CDR3 has 17 amino acids. V was cut by 1 base and J by 7 bases, with 20 bases left in between. The germline CDR1 and CDR2 sequences are SGHVS and FQNEAQ.

This chain links TRBV21-1 with TRBJ2-2; the table assigns TRBD1, which was not confirmed against the DNA. TRBV21-1 is a known pseudogene. This CDR3 has 20 residues. The CDR3 DNA reads as TGTGCCAGCAGCGGTAACAGGGGCCCCGCCCCTTTAACGGACACCGGGGAGCTGTTTTTT. Protein product: CASSGNRGPAPLTDTGELFF.

This clone was seen a single time. J is TRBJ2-1 and V is TRBV30; the match to TRBD2 covers 10 bases. CDR3 length equals 14 residues. V lost 1 base and J lost 6; bases outside the gene matches: 3. Germline CDR1 reads GTSNPN; CDR2 reads SVGIG (reference sequence). CDR3 in DNA: TGTGCCTGGAGTGGGCTAGCGGGAGCCAATGAGCAGTTCTTC. Amino acids: CAWSGLAGANEQFF.

This chain links TRBV12-2 with TRBJ1-1; the table assigns TRBD1, which was not confirmed against the DNA. TRBV12-2 is classified as a pseudogene. This CDR3 has 14 residues. The CDR3 sequence: CASRKGSGATEAFF. CDR3 sequence (DNA): TGTGCAAGTCGCAAGGGGTCAGGGGCCACTGAAGCTTTCTTT.

The rearrangement uses TRBV28 and TRBJ2-3, with 7 nucleotides matching TRBD1. V was clipped by 1 base and J by 1 base; unmatched bases: 2. The CDR3 length is 15 residues. The germline CDR1 and CDR2 sequences are MDHEN and SYDVKM. CDR3 nucleotide sequence: TGTGCCAGCAGTTTATACACAGGGGGCACAGATACGCAGTATTTT. It translates to CASSLYTGGTDTQYF.

The chain recombines TRBV27 with TRBJ2-7; 7 nucleotides line up with TRBD1. Germline V lookup: CDR1 MNHEY, CDR2 SMNVEV (reference sequence). This CDR3 has 13 amino acids. V lost 5 bases to trimming and J lost 1 base; unmatched junction nucleotides: 2. CDR3 nucleotides: TGTGCCAGCAGTATGACAGGGTCCTACGAGCAGTACTTC. Its translation: CASSMTGSYEQYF.

The chain recombines TRBV19 with TRBJ2-4; D might be TRBD2 (6 bases). V shed 7 bases and J shed 1 base, with 14 bases lying between them. The germline V gene encodes CDR1 LNHDA and CDR2 SQIVND (reference sequence). The CDR3 consists of 15 residues. The CDR3 protein is CASTKGGSAKNIQYF. Here the CDR3 DNA reads TGTGCCAGTACCAAAGGAGGGTCGGCCAAAAACATTCAGTACTTC.

The chain recombines TRBV6-5 with TRBJ1-2, with 8 bases lining up with TRBD1. The CDR3 is 15 residues long. In germline, CDR1 is MNHEY, CDR2 SVGAGI. With V trimmed by 5 bases and J by 6 bases, 11 bases remained unmatched. The CDR3 is CASSLNAGGADGYTF. CDR3 nucleotide sequence: TGTGCCAGCAGTCTTAATGCAGGGGGCGCGGATGGCTACACCTTC.

At least ten counts were recorded for this clone. The chain combines TRBV28 with TRBJ2-2; 10 positions agree with TRBD1. The V segment lost 3 bases and the J segment 11 bases; nucleotides outside the gene matches: 12. The V gene's germline CDR1 is MDHEN and CDR2 SYDVKM. The CDR3 length is 16 residues. The CDR3 DNA reads TGTGCCAGCAGTTTTTTTATGGGACAGGGGCCTCCAGAGCTGTTTTTT. Translated, it gives CASSFFMGQGPPELFF.

This chain uses TRBV6-5 with TRBJ1-1; D is unclear. The germline V gene has CDR1 MNHEY and CDR2 SVGAGI. The CDR3 sequence is 12 residues long. V was pared by 6 bases and J by 1 base, with 6 bases between. CDR3 DNA sequence: TGTGCCAGCAGCCCCTCGAACACTGAAGCTTTCTTT. This encodes CASSPSNTEAFF.

The V call is TRBV21-1, the J call TRBJ2-2; TRBD1 is the table's D call, not checked against the DNA. TRBV21-1 is tagged as a pseudogene. This CDR3 region has 14 residues. DNA of the CDR3: TGTGCCACCTCCTGGACAGGGAACACCGGGGAGCTGTTTTTT. This codes for CATSWTGNTGELFF.

The rearrangement links TRBV7-2 to TRBJ2-5; TRBD2 aligns across 9 bases. Trimming took 5 bases from V and 7 from J; bases not matched to a gene: 14. The CDR3 is 16 amino acids. Germline CDR1 SGHTA, CDR2 FQGNSA. CDR3 DNA sequence: TGTGCCAGCAGCCCTCGAAGCGGGGGGCCGTTGGGGACCCAGTACTTC. Amino acids: CASSPRSGGPLGTQYF.

V usage is TRBV12-3 or TRBV12-4 and J usage is TRBJ1-6, with unresolved D. Trimming stripped 3 bases from V and 14 bases from J, with 11 bases between. This CDR3 is 12 amino acids long. CDR3 protein: CASSFGGLTLHF. DNA for the CDR3: TGTGCCAGCAGTTTTGGAGGGTTAACCCTCCACTTT.

This clone was recorded once. V usage is TRBV5-1 and J usage is TRBJ2-5; possible D gene TRBD1, 8 bases. V lost 0 bases and J lost 5, with 17 bases in between. Germline V gene lookup returns CDR1 SGHRS and CDR2 YFSETQ. The CDR3 loop spans 16 amino acids. CDR3 protein: CASSLDGQGGPETQYF. The CDR3 DNA follows: TGCGCCAGCAGCTTGGATGGACAGGGAGGGCCCGAGACCCAGTACTTC.

The V gene is TRBV28, the J gene TRBJ1-6; D remains unclear. CDR1 MDHEN and CDR2 SYDVKM come from the germline V gene. This CDR3 is built from 14 residues. Trimming removed 7 bases at V and 7 bases at J, with 14 bases between. The CDR3: CASIFGGGNSPLHF. The CDR3 bases are TGTGCCAGCATCTTCGGTGGAGGGAATTCACCCCTCCACTTT. Full variable domain (outside the CDR3, taken from reference TRBV28 and TRBJ1-6): DVKVTQSSRYLVKRTGEKVFLECVQDMDHENMFWYRQDPGLGLRLIYFSYDVKMKEKGDIPEGYSVSREKKERFSLILESASTNQTSMYLCASIFGGGNSPLHFGNGTRLTVT.

The rearrangement links TRBV14 to TRBJ2-1, with 7 positions matching TRBD2. After removal of 2 bases from V and 1 base from J, the junction contained 17 bases not matched to a gene. Germline CDR1 reads SGHDN; CDR2 reads FVKESK. CDR3 length: 20 amino acids. The CDR3 sequence is CASSQNRWREIYPSYNEQFF. CDR3 nucleotides: TGTGCCAGCAGCCAAAACAGGTGGCGGGAGATATACCCTTCCTACAATGAGCAGTTCTTC.

J is TRBJ1-1 and V is TRBV2; 7 nucleotides agree with TRBD1. This CDR3 has 12 residues. CDR1 and CDR2 (germline): SNHLY, FYNNEI. J gave up 5 bases and V 9 bases, and 6 bases lay outside the gene matches. The chain's CDR3 is CASTQGETEAFF. CDR3 DNA: TGTGCCAGTACGCAGGGGGAGACTGAAGCTTTCTTT.

This clone was observed a single time. The chain carries TRBV28 and TRBJ2-5; a possible D gene is TRBD2 (7 bases). The germline V and J ends were trimmed by 3 bases and 5 bases, with 16 bases remaining between them. The CDR3 contains 15 residues. Germline CDR1 reads MDHEN; CDR2 reads SYDVKM. The CDR3 protein is CASSFGGARGETQYF. The CDR3 bases are TGTGCCAGCAGTTTTGGGGGGGCCAGAGGGGAGACCCAGTACTTC.

The chain recombines TRBV27 with TRBJ2-7, with 9 bases that match TRBD1. The V gene's germline CDR1 is MNHEY and CDR2 SMNVEV (reference sequence). V was pared by 5 bases and J by 2 bases, with 7 bases of the junction left unmatched. The CDR3 has 15 residues. Written as DNA, the CDR3 is TGTGCCAGCAGTCGTACCGGGACAGGGCCCTACGAGCAGTACTTC. Its translation is CASSRTGTGPYEQYF.

The chain is built from TRBV5-6 and TRBJ2-5; D gene uncertain. The V and J ends lost 0 bases and 0 bases respectively, with 3 bases between them. The CDR3 totals 13 residues. Germline assignment: CDR1 SGHDT and CDR2 YYEEEE. CDR3 DNA sequence: TGTGCCAGCAGCTTGGCTCACCAAGAGACCCAGTACTTC. It yields the protein CASSLAHQETQYF. Based on the CDR3 plus reference TRBV5-6 and TRBJ2-5, the full variable domain is DAGVTQSPTHLIKTRGQQVTLRCSPKSGHDTVSWYQQALGQGPQFIFQYYEEEERQRGNFPDRFSGHQFPNYSSELNVNALLLGDSALYLCASSLAHQETQYFGPGTRLLVL.

This chain links TRBV28 with TRBJ2-5, with D possibly being TRBD1 (6 bases). V was pared by 5 bases and J by 5 bases, with 9 bases between. This CDR3 spans 12 amino acids. CDR1 and CDR2 (germline): MDHEN, SYDVKM. The CDR3 is CASSTGWETQYF. CDR3 in DNA: TGTGCCAGCAGTACAGGGTGGGAGACCCAGTACTTC. Drawing the rest from reference TRBV28 and TRBJ2-5, the complete variable domain is DVKVTQSSRYLVKRTGEKVFLECVQDMDHENMFWYRQDPGLGLRLIYFSYDVKMKEKGDIPEGYSVSREKKERFSLILESASTNQTSMYLCASSTGWETQYFGPGTRLLVL.